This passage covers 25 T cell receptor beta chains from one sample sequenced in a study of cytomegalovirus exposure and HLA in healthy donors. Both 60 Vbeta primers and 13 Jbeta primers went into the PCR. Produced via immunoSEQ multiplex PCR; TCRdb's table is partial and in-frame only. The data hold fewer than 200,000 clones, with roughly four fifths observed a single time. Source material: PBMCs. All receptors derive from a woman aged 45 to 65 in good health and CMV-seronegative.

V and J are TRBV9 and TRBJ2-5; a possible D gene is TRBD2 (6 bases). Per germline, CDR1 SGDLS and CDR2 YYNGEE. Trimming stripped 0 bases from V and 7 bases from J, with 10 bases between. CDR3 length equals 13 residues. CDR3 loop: CASSVVTAGTQYF. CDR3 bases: TGTGCCAGCAGCGTAGTTACAGCGGGGACCCAGTACTTC. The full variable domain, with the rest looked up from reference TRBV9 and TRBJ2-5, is DSGVTQTPKHLITATGQRVTLRCSPRSGDLSVYWYQQSLDQGLQFLIQYYNGEERAKGNILERFSAQQFPDLHSELNLSSLELGDSALYFCASSVVTAGTQYFGPGTRLLVL.

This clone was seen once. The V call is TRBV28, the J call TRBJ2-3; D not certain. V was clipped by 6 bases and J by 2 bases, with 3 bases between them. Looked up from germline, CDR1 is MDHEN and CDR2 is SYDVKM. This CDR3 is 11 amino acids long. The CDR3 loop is CASSLTDTQYF. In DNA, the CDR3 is TGTGCCAGCAGCCTCACAGATACGCAGTATTTT.

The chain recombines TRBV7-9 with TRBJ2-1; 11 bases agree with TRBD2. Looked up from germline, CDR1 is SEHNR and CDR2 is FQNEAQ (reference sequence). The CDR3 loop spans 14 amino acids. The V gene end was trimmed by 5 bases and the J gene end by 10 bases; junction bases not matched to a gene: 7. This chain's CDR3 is CASSRSGRAGEQFF. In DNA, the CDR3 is TGTGCCAGCAGCCGTAGCGGGAGGGCCGGAGAGCAGTTCTTC.

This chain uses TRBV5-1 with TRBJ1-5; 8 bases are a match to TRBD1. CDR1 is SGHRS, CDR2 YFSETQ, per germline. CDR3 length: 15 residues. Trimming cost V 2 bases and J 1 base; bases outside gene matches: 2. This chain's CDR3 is CASSLQGGSNQPQHF. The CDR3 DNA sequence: TGCGCCAGCAGCTTACAGGGGGGAAGCAATCAGCCCCAGCATTTT.

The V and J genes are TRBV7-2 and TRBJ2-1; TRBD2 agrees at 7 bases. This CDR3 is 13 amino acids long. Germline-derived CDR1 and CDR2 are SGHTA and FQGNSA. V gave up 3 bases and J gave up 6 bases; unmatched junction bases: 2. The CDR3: CASSLGLFNEQFF. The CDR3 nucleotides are TGTGCCAGCAGCTTGGGACTATTCAATGAGCAGTTCTTC.

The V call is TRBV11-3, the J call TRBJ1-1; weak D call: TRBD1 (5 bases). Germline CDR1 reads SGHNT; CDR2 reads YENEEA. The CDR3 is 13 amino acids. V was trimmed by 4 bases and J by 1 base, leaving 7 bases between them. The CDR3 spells CASSSTGNTEAFF. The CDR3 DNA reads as TGTGCCAGCAGCTCCACAGGGAACACTGAAGCTTTCTTT.

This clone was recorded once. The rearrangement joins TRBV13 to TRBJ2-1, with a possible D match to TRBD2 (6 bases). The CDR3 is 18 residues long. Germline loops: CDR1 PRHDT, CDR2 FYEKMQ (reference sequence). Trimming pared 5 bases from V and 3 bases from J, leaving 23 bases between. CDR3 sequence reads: CASSLTTFSGPFYNEQFF. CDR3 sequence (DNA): TGTGCCAGCAGCCTGACCACGTTTAGCGGCCCTTTCTACAATGAGCAGTTCTTC.

Here the CDR3 DNA reads TGCGCCAGCACAGGACAGACCACAGATACGCAGTATTTT. Translation: CASTGQTTDTQYF. This rearrangement joins TRBV5-1 to TRBJ2-3, with D possibly matching TRBD1 (6 bases). There are 13 residues in the CDR3. From germline, CDR1 is SGHRS and CDR2 YFSETQ. The ends were cut back, 6 bases at V and 2 bases at J, with 10 bases in the middle.

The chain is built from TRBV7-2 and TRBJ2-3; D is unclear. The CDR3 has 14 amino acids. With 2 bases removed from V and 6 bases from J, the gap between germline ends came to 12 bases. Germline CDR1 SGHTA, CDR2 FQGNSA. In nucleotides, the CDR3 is TGTGCCAGCAGCTTACCTACTACCCCCGATACGCAGTATTTT. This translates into CASSLPTTPDTQYF. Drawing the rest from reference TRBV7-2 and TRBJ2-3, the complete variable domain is GAGVSQSPSNKVTEKGKDVELRCDPISGHTALYWYRQSLGQGLEFLIYFQGNSAPDKSGLPSDRFSAERTGGSVSTLTIQRTQQEDSAVYLCASSLPTTPDTQYFGPGTRLTVL.

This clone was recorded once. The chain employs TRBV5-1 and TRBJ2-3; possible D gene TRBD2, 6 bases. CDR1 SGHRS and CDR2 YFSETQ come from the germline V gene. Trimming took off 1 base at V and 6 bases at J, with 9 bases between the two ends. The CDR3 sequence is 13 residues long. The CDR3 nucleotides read TGCGCCAGCAGCTTGCCGGGGGAGGATACGCAGTATTTT. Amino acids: CASSLPGEDTQYF.

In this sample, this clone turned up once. The CDR3 bases are TGCGCCAGCAGTCACAGGGAAAGGAGCACTGAAGCTTTCTTT. It encodes CASSHRERSTEAFF. This chain uses TRBV23-1 with TRBJ1-1, with D possibly matching TRBD1 (5 bases). TRBV23-1 is designated an ORF whose function remains uncertain. The germline V and J ends were trimmed by 3 bases and 4 bases, with 12 bases remaining between them. The CDR3 runs 14 residues.

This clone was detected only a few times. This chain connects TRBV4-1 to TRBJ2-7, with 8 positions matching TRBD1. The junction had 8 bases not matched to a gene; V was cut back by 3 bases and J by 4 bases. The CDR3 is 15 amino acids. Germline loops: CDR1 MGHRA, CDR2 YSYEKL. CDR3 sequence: CASSQEQGERYEQYF. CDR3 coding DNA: TGCGCCAGCAGCCAGGAACAGGGGGAACGGTACGAGCAGTACTTC.

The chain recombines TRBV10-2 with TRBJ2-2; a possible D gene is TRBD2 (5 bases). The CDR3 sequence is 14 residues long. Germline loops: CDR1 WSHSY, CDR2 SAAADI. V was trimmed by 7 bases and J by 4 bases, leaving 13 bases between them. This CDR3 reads CASNPGLTTGELFF. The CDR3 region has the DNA TGCGCCAGCAATCCGGGGTTGACCACCGGGGAGCTGTTTTTT.

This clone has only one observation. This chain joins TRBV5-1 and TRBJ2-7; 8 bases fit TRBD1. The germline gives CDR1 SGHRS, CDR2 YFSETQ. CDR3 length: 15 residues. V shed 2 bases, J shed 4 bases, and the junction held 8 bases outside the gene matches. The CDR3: CASSFQGTGAYEQYF. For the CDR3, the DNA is TGCGCCAGCAGCTTTCAAGGGACAGGAGCTTACGAGCAGTACTTC.

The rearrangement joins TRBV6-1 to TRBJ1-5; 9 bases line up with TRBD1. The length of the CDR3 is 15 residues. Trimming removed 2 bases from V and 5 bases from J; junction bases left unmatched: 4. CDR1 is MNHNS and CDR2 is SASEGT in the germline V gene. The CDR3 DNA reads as TGTGCCAGCAGTGAATCTTGGACAGGGGATCAGCCCCAGCATTTT. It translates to CASSESWTGDQPQHF.

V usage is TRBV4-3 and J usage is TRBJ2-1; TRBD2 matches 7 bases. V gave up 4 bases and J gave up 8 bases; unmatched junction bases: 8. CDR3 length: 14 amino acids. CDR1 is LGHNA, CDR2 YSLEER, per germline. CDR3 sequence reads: CASSPMTSSDEQFF. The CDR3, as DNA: TGCGCCAGCAGCCCTATGACTAGCAGCGATGAGCAGTTCTTC.

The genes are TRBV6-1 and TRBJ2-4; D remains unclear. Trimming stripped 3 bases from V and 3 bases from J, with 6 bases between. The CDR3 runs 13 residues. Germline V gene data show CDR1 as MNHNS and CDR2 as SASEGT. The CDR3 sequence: CASSDVSKNIQYF. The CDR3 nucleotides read TGTGCCAGCAGTGATGTGAGCAAAAACATTCAGTACTTC.

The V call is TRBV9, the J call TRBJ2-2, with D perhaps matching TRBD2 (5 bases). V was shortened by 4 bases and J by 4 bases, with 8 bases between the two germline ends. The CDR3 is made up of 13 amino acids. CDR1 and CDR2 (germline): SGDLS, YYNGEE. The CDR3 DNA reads TGTGCCAGCAGCCCTCGGGGCACCGGGGAGCTGTTTTTT. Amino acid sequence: CASSPRGTGELFF.

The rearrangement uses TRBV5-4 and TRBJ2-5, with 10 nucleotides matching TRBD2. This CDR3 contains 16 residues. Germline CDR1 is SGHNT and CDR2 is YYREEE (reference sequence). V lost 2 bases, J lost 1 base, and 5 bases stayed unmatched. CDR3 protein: CASSLLASGGQETQYF. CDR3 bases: TGTGCCAGCAGCTTATTGGCTAGCGGGGGCCAAGAGACCCAGTACTTC.

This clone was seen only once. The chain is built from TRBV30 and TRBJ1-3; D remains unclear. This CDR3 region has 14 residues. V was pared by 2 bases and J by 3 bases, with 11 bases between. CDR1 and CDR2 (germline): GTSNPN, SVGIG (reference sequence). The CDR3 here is CAWSSSTVGNTIYF. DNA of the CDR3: TGTGCCTGGAGTTCGTCTACAGTTGGAAACACCATATATTTT.

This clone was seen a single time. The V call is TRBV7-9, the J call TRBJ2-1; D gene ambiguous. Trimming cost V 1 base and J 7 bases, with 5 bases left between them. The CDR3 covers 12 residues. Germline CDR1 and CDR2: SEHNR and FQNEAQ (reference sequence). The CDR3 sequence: CASSLGENEQFF. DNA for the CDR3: TGTGCCAGCAGCTTAGGAGAGAATGAGCAGTTCTTC.

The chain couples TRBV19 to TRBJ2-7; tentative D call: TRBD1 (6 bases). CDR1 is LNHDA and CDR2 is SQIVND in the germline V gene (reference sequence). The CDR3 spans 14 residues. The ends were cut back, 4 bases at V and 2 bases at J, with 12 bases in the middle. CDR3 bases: TGTGCCAGTAGTACCCGGACAGCAACCTACGAGCAGTACTTC. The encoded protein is CASSTRTATYEQYF.

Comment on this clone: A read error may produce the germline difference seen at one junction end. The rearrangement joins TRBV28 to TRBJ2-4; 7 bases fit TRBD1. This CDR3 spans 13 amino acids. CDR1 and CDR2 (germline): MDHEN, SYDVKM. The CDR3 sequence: CASSFRKPTGTDF. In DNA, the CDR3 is TGTGCCAGCAGTTTTCGGAAACCGACAGGGACGGACTTC.

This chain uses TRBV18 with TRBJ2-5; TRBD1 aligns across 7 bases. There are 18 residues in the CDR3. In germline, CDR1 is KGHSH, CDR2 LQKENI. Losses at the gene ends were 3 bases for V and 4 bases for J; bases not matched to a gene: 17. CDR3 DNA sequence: TGTGCCAGCTCACCTTCACCCCGACAGGGATTTATCGGAGAGACCCAGTACTTC. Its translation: CASSPSPRQGFIGETQYF.

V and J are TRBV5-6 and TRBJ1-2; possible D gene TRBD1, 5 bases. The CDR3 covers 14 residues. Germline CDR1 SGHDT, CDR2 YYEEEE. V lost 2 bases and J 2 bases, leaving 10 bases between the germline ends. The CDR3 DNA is TGTGCCAGCAGCTTTTTGACAGTAAACTATGGCTACACCTTC. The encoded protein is CASSFLTVNYGYTF.